The present TCR beta chain was sequenced within a study of blood T cells in healthy people across ages. The study's findings and limits: A strong correlation was seen between TCR beta diversity and naive T cell percentage.

Next came a second PCR, run for about 7 to 12 cycles, which used a sample-barcoded 5' primer along with a J-beta primer mix. Via MiXCR, TCRdb re-called the 5' RACE reads, giving one row per CDR3 protein. The table records more than 800,000 distinct CDR3 sequences, around 30% of them present only once. For this clonotype: Its antigen remains unidentified. This sequence may be a read error, since a much larger clone differs from it by one base.

The CDR3 is made up of 16 amino acids. The chain carries TRBV12-3 or TRBV12-4 and TRBJ2-6; the D gene is possibly TRBD1 (5 bases). Sequenced material: blood. The sequence derives from a woman aged 80 or older in good health. The CDR3 loop is CASLLLRASGTNVLTF. CDR3 coding DNA: TGTGCCAGCCTCTTACTCAGGGCCTCTGGGACCAACGTCCTGACTTTC.